The 6 T cell receptor beta chains given below trace back to one sample, sequenced in a study of preoperative IRX-2 immunotherapy in early breast cancer. Treatment reported: preoperative locoregional IRX-2 cytokine immunotherapy. The assay was immunoSEQ multiplex PCR, and TCRdb's table has in-frame clones only and misses some. The sample holds about 62,000 clones; around 94% are singletons and the top ten take roughly 1.7%. This specimen was taken from a patient treated with IRX-2 immunotherapy. The receptor source for this set is a human donor with breast cancer.

The V and J genes are TRBV29-1 and TRBJ1-2, with D hard to call. V lost 3 bases and J 2 bases, leaving 19 bases between the germline ends. CDR1 is SQVTM, CDR2 ANQGSEA, per germline. The CDR3 runs 16 residues. CDR3 DNA sequence: TGCAGCGTTGATCGGCAGGTCCGAGGGTTCAACTATGGCTACACCTTC. Residues: CSVDRQVRGFNYGYTF.

V usage is TRBV28 and J usage is TRBJ2-3; D is undetermined. Germline assignment: CDR1 MDHEN and CDR2 SYDVKM. This CDR3 region has 12 residues. V lost 5 bases, J lost 2 bases, and 5 bases lay in between. CDR3 sequence reads: CASSRYTDTQYF. For the CDR3, the DNA is TGTGCCAGCAGTCGCTACACAGATACGCAGTATTTT.

The J gene is TRBJ2-5, the V gene TRBV6-6, with unresolved D. The ends were cut back, 0 bases at V and 5 bases at J, with 7 bases in the middle. Per the germline V gene, CDR1 is MNHNY and CDR2 is SVGAGI (reference sequence). The CDR3 sequence is 13 residues long. The CDR3 DNA follows: TGTGCCAGCAGTTACTCGAAGTCGGAGACCCAGTACTTC. Protein: CASSYSKSETQYF.

The chain uses TRBV21-1 and TRBJ2-7; no DNA check was done on the table's D call, TRBD1. TRBV21-1 is shown as a pseudogene. The CDR3 is 16 amino acids. The CDR3 nucleotides are TGTGCCAGCAGCAAAGCCCTCAGGGGGCTATTAGACGAGCAGTACTTC. Its protein is CASSKALRGLLDEQYF.

The V call is TRBV11-2, the J call TRBJ2-7, with no clear D. Germline CDR1 is SGHAT and CDR2 is FQNNGV. With 0 bases removed from V and 1 base from J, the gap between germline ends came to 10 bases. CDR3 length: 15 amino acids. The CDR3, as DNA: TGTGCCAGCAGCTTAGATCCAGGCTGGTCCTACGAGCAGTACTTC. It translates to CASSLDPGWSYEQYF. Drawing the rest from reference TRBV11-2 and TRBJ2-7, the complete variable domain is EAGVAQSPRYKIIEKRQSVAFWCNPISGHATLYWYQQILGQGPKLLIQFQNNGVVDDSQLPKDRFSAERLKGVDSTLKIQPAKLEDSAVYLCASSLDPGWSYEQYFGPGTRLTVT.

The J gene is TRBJ2-1, the V gene TRBV5-5; D unresolved. Trimming stripped 0 bases from V and 0 bases from J, with 10 bases between. Germline V gene sequence: CDR1 SGHKS, CDR2 YYEKEE (reference sequence). This CDR3 is 16 amino acids long. The CDR3 bases are TGTGCCAGCAGCTTGGCCTCCCTATCCTCCTACAATGAGCAGTTCTTC. Its translation: CASSLASLSSYNEQFF.